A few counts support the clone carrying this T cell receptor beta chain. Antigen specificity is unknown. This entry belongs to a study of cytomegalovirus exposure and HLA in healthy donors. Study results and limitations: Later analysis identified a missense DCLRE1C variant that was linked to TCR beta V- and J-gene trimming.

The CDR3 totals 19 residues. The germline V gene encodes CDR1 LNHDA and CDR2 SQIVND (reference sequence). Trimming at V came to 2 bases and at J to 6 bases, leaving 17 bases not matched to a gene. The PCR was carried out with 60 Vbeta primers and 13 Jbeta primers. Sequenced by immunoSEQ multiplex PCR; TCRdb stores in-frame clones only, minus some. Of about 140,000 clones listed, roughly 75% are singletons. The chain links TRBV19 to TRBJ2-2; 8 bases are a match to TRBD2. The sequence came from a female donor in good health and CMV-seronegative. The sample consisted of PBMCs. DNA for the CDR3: TGTGCCAGTAGTATAACCTCCGGGGGTACTAGCGGAGGGCCCGGGGAGCTGTTTTTT. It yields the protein CASSITSGGTSGGPGELFF.